The source of this T cell receptor beta chain is a study of T-cell reconstitution after alpha-beta-depleted transplantation in children. As regards this clonotype: Antigen specificity is unknown.

CDR3 length equals 13 residues. Trimming removed 6 bases at V and 8 bases at J, with 16 bases between. Germline V lookup: CDR1 MDHEN, CDR2 SYDVKM. Preparation of the TCRbeta library involved a method that used unique molecular identifiers. In TCRdb, the PCR reads were re-called with MiXCR into one record per CDR3 protein. This table holds around 960,000 distinct CDR3 sequences, about 26% found once. Study findings and constraints: Surviving recipient T cells and intrathymic progenitors accounted for some patients' high TCRbeta diversity at day 60. Where alpha-beta T cells came from about two months after transplant was reportedly several hundred expanded graft clones. When one year had passed after transplant, most T-cell counts and diversity came from newly produced T cells.

The source of this sequence is a boy under two years old who had a stem cell transplant for SCID, so the T cells may come from the graft donor. The V gene is TRBV28, the J gene TRBJ1-2; D ambiguous. The specimen comprised PBMCs, mostly from graft donor cells, sampled 360 days after TCRalphabeta/CD19-depleted stem cell transplant. In nucleotides, the CDR3 is TGTGCCAGCAGCCGCGCCCCCTTAGGAGGCTACACCTTC. This codes for CASSRAPLGGYTF.